What follows are 19 T cell receptor beta chains derived from one specimen sequenced in a study of regulatory T cells in long-lasting Graves disease. CDR3 regions were amplified by Arm-PCR using iRepertoire HTBI primers to build TCR beta libraries. TCRdb recomputed calls from the multiplex PCR reads with MiXCR, one row per CDR3 protein. The table lists fewer than 500,000 distinct CDR3 sequences, 15% to 20% of them singletons. This sample's time point: newly diagnosed GD, antithyroid drugs for less than 3 months. After RNA was extracted from PBMCs, the TCR library was made from it. These sequences were also reported in another study, on T cells in Graves' hyperthyroidism and ophthalmopathy.

Sequencing was performed on peripheral blood mononuclear cells (PBMCs), taken at new diagnosis, from a patient treated with antithyroid drugs. The receptor set was obtained from a man aged 35 to 55 with Graves disease.

Concerning this clonotype: It may be a read error: a sequence one base away is much more abundant. This chain links TRBV3-1 with TRBJ2-1; D not certain. The CDR3 length is 15 residues. CDR1 is LGHDT, CDR2 YNNKEL, per germline (reference sequence). The DNA of the CDR3 is TGTGCCAGCAGCCAAGGACCGAACTCCTACAATGGGCAGTTCTTC. Its protein product is CASSQGPNSYNGQFF.

In its sample, this clonotype was seen many times. This chain uses TRBV3-1 with TRBJ2-3; no reliable D call. Germline CDR1 reads LGHDT; CDR2 reads YNNKEL (reference sequence). V lost 1 base and J lost 2, with 7 bases in between. The CDR3 runs to 14 residues. The CDR3 sequence: CASSQGRVTDTQYF. The CDR3 nucleotides are TGTGCCAGCAGCCAAGGACGCGTCACAGATACGCAGTATTTT.

This clonotype showed up many times. The chain links TRBV2 to TRBJ1-1; no clear D gene. Trimming left V 7 bases short and J 0 bases short, with 9 bases between. The CDR3 has 13 residues. CDR1 is SNHLY and CDR2 is FYNNEI in the germline V gene. The CDR3 bases are TGTGCCAGCACACCACGGATGAACACTGAAGCTTTCTTT. This encodes CASTPRMNTEAFF.

The rearrangement links TRBV14 to TRBJ1-1, with D possibly matching TRBD1 (6 bases). The CDR3 extends over 14 amino acids. With 6 bases removed from V and 5 bases from J, the gap between germline ends came to 16 bases. Germline CDR1 reads SGHDN; CDR2 reads FVKESK. CDR3 region: CASRSRGARTEAFF. The CDR3 DNA sequence: TGTGCCAGCAGGTCCCGGGGGGCTCGTACTGAAGCTTTCTTT.

This chain uses TRBV12-3 or TRBV12-4 with TRBJ2-7; no clear D gene. Deletions cut 4 bases from V and 3 bases from J, with 10 bases between. This CDR3 is 13 amino acids long. CDR3: CASSSELYYEQYF. For the CDR3, the DNA is TGTGCCAGCAGTTCCGAGTTATACTACGAGCAGTACTTC.

This clonotype was recorded at least ten times. The chain is built from TRBV3-1 and TRBJ2-2, with a weak D call TRBD1 (5 bases). Germline values: CDR1 LGHDT, CDR2 YNNKEL (reference sequence). The CDR3 extends over 15 amino acids. Trimming removed 1 base from V and 4 bases from J, with 10 bases in between. CDR3 protein: CASSQVSRGTGELFF. The CDR3 nucleotides are TGTGCCAGCAGCCAAGTCTCTAGGGGCACCGGGGAGCTGTTTTTT.

This clonotype showed up many times. This rearrangement joins TRBV28 to TRBJ1-2; D may be TRBD1 (5 bases). The CDR3 runs 14 residues. Trimming pared 5 bases from V and 4 bases from J, leaving 14 bases between. Germline V gene data show CDR1 as MDHEN and CDR2 as SYDVKM. The CDR3 DNA reads TGTGCCAGCAGTGAGGGGAGGCAACGCTATGGCTACACCTTC. Amino acid sequence: CASSEGRQRYGYTF.

This clonotype has a count of ten or more. The J gene is TRBJ2-7, the V gene TRBV24-1, with TRBD2 matching over 14 bases. The ends lost 4 bases at V and 5 bases at J; junction bases unmatched: 6. CDR1 KGHDR and CDR2 SFDVKD come from the germline V gene. The CDR3 has 16 residues. In DNA, the CDR3 is TGTGCCACCAGTGACGAAAAGGGACTAGCGGGAGACGAGCAGTACTTC. This encodes CATSDEKGLAGDEQYF.

There are many counts of this clonotype. J is TRBJ2-1 and V is TRBV11-2; D is possibly TRBD2 (6 bases). The CDR3 runs 16 residues. Trimming took 6 bases from V and 5 from J, leaving 20 bases between them. Per the germline V gene, CDR1 is SGHAT and CDR2 is FQNNGV. Here the CDR3 DNA reads TGTGCCAGCAGTCACGTTATAGCGGACCTGAACAATGAGCAGTTCTTC. Its protein product is CASSHVIADLNNEQFF.

This clonotype was counted at least ten times. The V and J genes are TRBV28 and TRBJ1-1; D ambiguous. CDR1 MDHEN and CDR2 SYDVKM come from the germline V gene. This CDR3 has 15 residues. The V end was cut by 2 bases, the J end by 4 bases, with 14 bases between. CDR3 region: CASSLGISGATEAFF. The CDR3 region has the DNA TGTGCCAGCAGTTTAGGAATCTCAGGAGCCACTGAAGCTTTCTTT.

This clonotype came up many times. V and J are TRBV2 and TRBJ2-5; the match to TRBD2 covers 15 bases. The V gene end was trimmed by 5 bases and the J gene end by 4 bases; junction bases not matched to a gene: 11. There are 18 residues in the CDR3. Germline assignment: CDR1 SNHLY and CDR2 FYNNEI. CDR3 bases: TGTGCCAGCAGTTACCCCCGGGGACTAGCGGGAGGTGGAGAGACCCAGTACTTC. It specifies CASSYPRGLAGGGETQYF.

The rearrangement joins TRBV5-4 to TRBJ2-3; TRBD1 matches 8 bases. This CDR3 is built from 14 residues. V lost 4 bases to trimming and J lost 5 bases; unmatched junction nucleotides: 6. Germline V gives CDR1 SGHNT, CDR2 YYREEE (reference sequence). CDR3 in amino acids: CASSQKTGVDTQYF. The DNA of the CDR3 is TGTGCCAGCAGCCAAAAGACAGGGGTAGATACGCAGTATTTT.

This clonotype was observed at least ten times. This chain connects TRBV4-2 to TRBJ2-7; TRBD1 might be the D (5 bases). The CDR3 covers 14 residues. V lost 1 base to trimming and J lost 2 bases, with 9 bases between them. Looked up from germline, CDR1 is LGHNA and CDR2 is YNFKEQ. The CDR3 DNA reads as TGTGCCAGCAGCCAAGCCAGGGCCACCTACGAGCAGTACTTC. This translates into CASSQARATYEQYF.

A few counts support this clonotype. The gene calls are TRBV14 and TRBJ1-4; 9 bases map to TRBD1. V was pared by 3 bases and J by 13 bases, with 9 bases of the junction left unmatched. This CDR3 spans 14 amino acids. CDR1 is SGHDN and CDR2 is FVKESK in the germline V gene. CDR3 bases: TGTGCCAGCAGCCAGGGACAGGGCCTTGGAAGACTGTTTTTT. Its translation: CASSQGQGLGRLFF.

In this sample, this clonotype turned up a few times. V and J are TRBV14 and TRBJ2-7; perhaps TRBD2 as D (5 bases). The CDR3 spans 14 residues. Germline assignment: CDR1 SGHDN and CDR2 FVKESK. The V end lost 4 bases, the J end lost 4 bases, and 14 bases lay between the germline ends. The chain's CDR3 is CASSLLGGGYEQYF. Here the CDR3 DNA reads TGTGCCAGCAGCCTCCTTGGAGGAGGATACGAGCAGTACTTC.

The table lists this clonotype with a few counts. The chain joins TRBV29-1 to TRBJ1-2; TRBD1 is a possible D gene (5 bases). Trimming took 1 base from V and 4 from J, leaving 16 bases between them. The CDR3 has 15 amino acids. Germline V gene lookup returns CDR1 SQVTM and CDR2 ANQGSEA. CDR3 coding DNA: TGCAGCGTTGAAGTCCAACTTGGACAAGGCTATGGCTACACCTTC. Translating gives CSVEVQLGQGYGYTF. The complete variable domain, with remaining parts taken from reference TRBV29-1 and TRBJ1-2, reads SAVISQKPSRDICQRGTSLTIQCQVDSQVTMMFWYRQQPGQSLTLIATANQGSEATYESGFVIDKFPISRPNLTFSTLTVSNMSPEDSSIYLCSVEVQLGQGYGYTFGSGTRLTVV.

This clonotype has at least ten counts. V and J are TRBV2 and TRBJ1-1; the D gene is possibly TRBD1 (6 bases). The CDR3 has 13 amino acids. Trimming shortened V by 6 bases and J by 8 bases, and 16 bases separated the two germline ends. CDR1 is SNHLY, CDR2 FYNNEI, per germline. The CDR3 region has the DNA TGTGCCAGCAGAGGACAGAGGGAAAAAGAAGCTTTCTTT. Its protein product is CASRGQREKEAFF.

This clonotype was picked up a small number of times. The rearrangement joins TRBV10-3 to TRBJ2-2; no firm D call. Per the germline V gene, CDR1 is ENHRY and CDR2 is SYGVKD. This CDR3 contains 14 residues. Deletions cut 2 bases from V and 1 base from J, with 5 bases between. The CDR3 here is CAISENWNTGELFF. The CDR3 DNA reads TGTGCCATCAGTGAGAATTGGAACACCGGGGAGCTGTTTTTT.

This sequence joins TRBV20-1 and TRBJ1-5, with TRBD1 matching over 9 bases. Trimming cost V 6 bases and J 4 bases; bases outside gene matches: 19. The germline CDR1 and CDR2 sequences are DFQATT and SNEGSKA (reference sequence). The CDR3 length is 18 residues. CDR3 sequence reads: CSAPSTGGARNLNQPQHF. The CDR3 DNA reads as TGCAGTGCCCCTTCTACAGGGGGCGCAAGAAATTTAAATCAGCCCCAGCATTTT.